This T cell receptor (beta chain) was obtained from a study of blood T cell repertoires in COVID-19. Study details: Samples representing acute and convalescent COVID-19 were sourced from the United States, Italy and Spain. The analysed material was cDNA or gDNA that came from T cells, B-cell-depleted T cells, or PBMCs.

Original analysis: Reference gene primers were amplified, and this amplification served to estimate nucleated cell counts. Clones were read by immunoSEQ multiplex PCR, and TCRdb kept only the in-frame ones, dropping some. V, J and clone size are those of that table, while D and trimming were read from the DNA. The repertoire has roughly 150,000 clones, approximately 80% of them found once; the top ten carry more than 3%. The specimen was peripheral blood. This TCR was sampled from a woman of 80 years or more with acute or convalescent COVID-19.

CDR3 in DNA: TGTGCCAGCAGAGAAACAGGCGGTGGAAACACCATATATTTT. Protein sequence: CASRETGGGNTIYF. The chain uses TRBV11-1 and TRBJ1-3, with D possibly being TRBD1 (5 bases). Germline CDR1 is SGHAT and CDR2 is FQDESV (reference sequence). The CDR3 totals 14 residues. Trimming removed 6 bases at V and 3 bases at J, with 12 bases between. The complete variable domain, with remaining parts taken from reference TRBV11-1 and TRBJ1-3, reads EAEVAQSPRYKITEKSQAVAFWCDPISGHATLYWYRQILGQGPELLVQFQDESVVDDSQLPKDRFSAERLKGVDSTLKIQPAELGDSAMYLCASRETGGGNTIYFGEGSWLTVV.